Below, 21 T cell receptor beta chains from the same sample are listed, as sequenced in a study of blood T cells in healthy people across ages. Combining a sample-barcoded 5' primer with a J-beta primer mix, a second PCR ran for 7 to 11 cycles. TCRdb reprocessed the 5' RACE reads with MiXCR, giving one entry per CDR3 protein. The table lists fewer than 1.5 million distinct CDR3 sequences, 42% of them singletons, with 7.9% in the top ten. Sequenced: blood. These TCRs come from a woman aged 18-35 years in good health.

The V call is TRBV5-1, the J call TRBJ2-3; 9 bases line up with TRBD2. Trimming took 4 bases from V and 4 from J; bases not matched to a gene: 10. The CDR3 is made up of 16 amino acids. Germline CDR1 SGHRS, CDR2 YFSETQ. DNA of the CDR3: TGCGCCAGCAGCCCGTGGTCTAGCGGGGTCCCAGATACGCAGTATTTT. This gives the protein CASSPWSSGVPDTQYF.

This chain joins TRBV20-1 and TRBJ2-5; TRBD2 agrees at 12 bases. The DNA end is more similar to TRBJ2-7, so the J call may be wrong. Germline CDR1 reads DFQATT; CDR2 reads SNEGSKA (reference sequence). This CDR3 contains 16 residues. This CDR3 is CSARLAGGPLPYEQYF. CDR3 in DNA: TGCAGTGCTAGACTAGCGGGAGGGCCGTTACCCTACGAGCAGTACTTC.

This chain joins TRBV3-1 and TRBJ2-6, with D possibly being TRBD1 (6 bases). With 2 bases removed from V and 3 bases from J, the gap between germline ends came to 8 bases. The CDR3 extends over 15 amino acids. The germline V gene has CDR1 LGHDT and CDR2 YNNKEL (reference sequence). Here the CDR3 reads CASSQQGRGANVLTF. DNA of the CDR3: TGTGCCAGCAGCCAACAGGGGCGTGGGGCCAACGTCCTGACTTTC.

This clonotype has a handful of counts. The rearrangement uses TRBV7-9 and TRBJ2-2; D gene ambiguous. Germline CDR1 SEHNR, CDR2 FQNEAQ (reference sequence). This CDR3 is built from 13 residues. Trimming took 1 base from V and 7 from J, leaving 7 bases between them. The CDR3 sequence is CASSLVSDGELFF. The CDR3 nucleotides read TGTGCCAGCAGCTTAGTTTCGGACGGGGAGCTGTTTTTT.

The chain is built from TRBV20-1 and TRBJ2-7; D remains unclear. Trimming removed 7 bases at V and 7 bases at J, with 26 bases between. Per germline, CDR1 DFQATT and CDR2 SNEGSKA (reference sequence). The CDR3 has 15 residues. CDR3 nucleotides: TGCAGTGTCTCCATCTCCCAGCGCGTCTACAATGAGCAGTACTTC. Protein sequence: CSVSISQRVYNEQYF.

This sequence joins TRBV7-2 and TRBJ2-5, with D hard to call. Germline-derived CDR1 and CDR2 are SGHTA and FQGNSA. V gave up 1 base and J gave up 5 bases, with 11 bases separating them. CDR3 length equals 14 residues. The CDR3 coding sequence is TGTGCCAGCAGCTTAGTCGGAGTCCGCGAGACCCAGTACTTC. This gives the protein CASSLVGVRETQYF.

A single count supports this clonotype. CDR3 nucleotide sequence: TGTGCCAGCAGCCCCGCCAGGGGATACTACGAGCAGTACTTC. It codes for CASSPARGYYEQYF. This sequence joins TRBV14 and TRBJ2-7, with a tentative D call TRBD1 (6 bases). Trimming left V 4 bases short and J 3 bases short, with 13 bases between. The CDR3 loop spans 14 amino acids. CDR1 and CDR2 from the germline V gene are SGHDN and FVKESK.

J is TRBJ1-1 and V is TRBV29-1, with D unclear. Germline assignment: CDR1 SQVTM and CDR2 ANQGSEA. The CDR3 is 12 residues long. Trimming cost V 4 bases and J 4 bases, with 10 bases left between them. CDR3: CSVGPHLTEAFF. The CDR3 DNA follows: TGCAGCGTTGGTCCCCATCTCACTGAAGCTTTCTTT. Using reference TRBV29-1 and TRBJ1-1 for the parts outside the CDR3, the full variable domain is SAVISQKPSRDICQRGTSLTIQCQVDSQVTMMFWYRQQPGQSLTLIATANQGSEATYESGFVIDKFPISRPNLTFSTLTVSNMSPEDSSIYLCSVGPHLTEAFFGQGTRLTVV.

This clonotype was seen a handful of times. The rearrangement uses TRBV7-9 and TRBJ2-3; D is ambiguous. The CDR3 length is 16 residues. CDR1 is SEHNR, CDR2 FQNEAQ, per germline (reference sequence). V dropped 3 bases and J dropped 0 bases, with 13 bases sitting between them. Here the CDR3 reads CASSLRTASSTDTQYF. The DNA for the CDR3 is TGTGCCAGCAGCTTGCGGACGGCTTCTAGCACAGATACGCAGTATTTT.

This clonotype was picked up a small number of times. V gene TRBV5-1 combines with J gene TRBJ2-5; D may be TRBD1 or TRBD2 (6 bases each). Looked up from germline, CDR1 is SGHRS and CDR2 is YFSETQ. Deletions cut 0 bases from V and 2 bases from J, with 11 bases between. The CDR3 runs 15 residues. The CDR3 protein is CASSLGGTHQETQYF. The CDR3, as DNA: TGCGCCAGCAGCTTGGGCGGGACACATCAAGAGACCCAGTACTTC. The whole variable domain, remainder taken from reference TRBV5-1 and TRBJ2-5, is KAGVTQTPRYLIKTRGQQVTLSCSPISGHRSVSWYQQTPGQGLQFLFEYFSETQRNKGNFPGRFSGRQFSNSRSEMNVSTLELGDSALYLCASSLGGTHQETQYFGPGTRLLVL.

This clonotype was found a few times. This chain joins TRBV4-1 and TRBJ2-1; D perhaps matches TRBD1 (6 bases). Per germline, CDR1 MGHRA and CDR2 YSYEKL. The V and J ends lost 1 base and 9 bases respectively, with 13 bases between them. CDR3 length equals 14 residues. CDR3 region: CASSQGTERTEQFF. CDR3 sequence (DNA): TGCGCCAGCAGCCAAGGGACAGAAAGGACTGAGCAGTTCTTC.

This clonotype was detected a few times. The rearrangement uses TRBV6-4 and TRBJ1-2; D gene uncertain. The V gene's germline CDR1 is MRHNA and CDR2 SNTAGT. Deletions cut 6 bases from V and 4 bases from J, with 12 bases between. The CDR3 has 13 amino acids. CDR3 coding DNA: TGTGCCAGCAGATCCCCAGGCGGCTATGGCTACACCTTC. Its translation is CASRSPGGYGYTF.

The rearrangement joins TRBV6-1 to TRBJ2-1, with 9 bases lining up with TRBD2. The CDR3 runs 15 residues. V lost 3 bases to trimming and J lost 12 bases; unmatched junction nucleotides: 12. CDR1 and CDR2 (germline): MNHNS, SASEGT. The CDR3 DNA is TGTGCCAGCAGTGATTTGGGACTAGCCTCCCAGGGGCAGTTCTTC. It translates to CASSDLGLASQGQFF.

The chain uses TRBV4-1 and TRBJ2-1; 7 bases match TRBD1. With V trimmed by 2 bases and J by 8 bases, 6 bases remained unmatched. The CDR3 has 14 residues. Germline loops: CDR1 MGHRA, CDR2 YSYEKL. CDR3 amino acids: CASSQLQGVHEQFF. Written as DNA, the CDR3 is TGCGCCAGCAGCCAACTTCAGGGGGTCCATGAGCAGTTCTTC.

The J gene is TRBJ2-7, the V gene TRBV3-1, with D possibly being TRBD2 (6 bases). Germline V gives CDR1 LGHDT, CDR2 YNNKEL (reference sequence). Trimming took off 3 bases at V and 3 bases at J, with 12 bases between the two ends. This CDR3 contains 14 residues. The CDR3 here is CASSQGLDLYEQYF. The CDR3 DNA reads TGTGCCAGCAGCCAGGGACTGGACCTCTACGAGCAGTACTTC.

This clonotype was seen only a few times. The CDR3 coding sequence is TGTGCCAGCAGTTTAGGACTCTGGAGGTCGCTCGACACAGATACGCAGTATTTT. Amino acid sequence: CASSLGLWRSLDTDTQYF. V gene TRBV12-3 or TRBV12-4 combines with J gene TRBJ2-3; a possible D gene is TRBD2 (5 bases). V dropped 1 base and J dropped 2 bases, with 19 bases sitting between them. The CDR3 length is 18 residues.

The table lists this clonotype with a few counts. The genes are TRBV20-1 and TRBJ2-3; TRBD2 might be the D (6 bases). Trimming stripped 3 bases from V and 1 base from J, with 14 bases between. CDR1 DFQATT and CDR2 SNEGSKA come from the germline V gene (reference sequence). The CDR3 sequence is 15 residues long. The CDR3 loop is CSASRAGFGTDTQYF. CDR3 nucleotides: TGCAGTGCTAGTCGGGCGGGGTTCGGCACAGATACGCAGTATTTT.

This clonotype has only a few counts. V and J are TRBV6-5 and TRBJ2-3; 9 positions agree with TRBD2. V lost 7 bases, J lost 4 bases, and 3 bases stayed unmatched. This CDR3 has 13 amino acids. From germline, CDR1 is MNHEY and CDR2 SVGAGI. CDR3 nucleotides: TGTGCCAGCATCGCTAGCGGGGCAGATACGCAGTATTTT. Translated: CASIASGADTQYF.

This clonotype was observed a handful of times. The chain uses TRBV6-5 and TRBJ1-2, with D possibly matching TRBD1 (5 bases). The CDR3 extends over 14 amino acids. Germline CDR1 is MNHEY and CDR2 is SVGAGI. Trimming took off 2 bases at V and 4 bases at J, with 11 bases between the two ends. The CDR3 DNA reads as TGTGCCAGCAGTTACGGGGCAGGACTCTATGGCTACACCTTC. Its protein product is CASSYGAGLYGYTF.

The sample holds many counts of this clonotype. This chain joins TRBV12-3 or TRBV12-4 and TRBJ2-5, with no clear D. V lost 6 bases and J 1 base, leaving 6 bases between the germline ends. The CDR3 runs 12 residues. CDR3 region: CASRGAQETQYF. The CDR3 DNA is TGTGCCAGCAGAGGAGCCCAAGAGACCCAGTACTTC.

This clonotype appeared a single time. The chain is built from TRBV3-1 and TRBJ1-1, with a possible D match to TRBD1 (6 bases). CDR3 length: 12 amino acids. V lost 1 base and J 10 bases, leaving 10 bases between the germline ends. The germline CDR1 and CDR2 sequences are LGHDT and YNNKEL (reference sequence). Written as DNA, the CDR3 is TGTGCCAGCAGCCAAGGGGGAGGGGGAGCTTTCTTT. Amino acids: CASSQGGGGAFF.